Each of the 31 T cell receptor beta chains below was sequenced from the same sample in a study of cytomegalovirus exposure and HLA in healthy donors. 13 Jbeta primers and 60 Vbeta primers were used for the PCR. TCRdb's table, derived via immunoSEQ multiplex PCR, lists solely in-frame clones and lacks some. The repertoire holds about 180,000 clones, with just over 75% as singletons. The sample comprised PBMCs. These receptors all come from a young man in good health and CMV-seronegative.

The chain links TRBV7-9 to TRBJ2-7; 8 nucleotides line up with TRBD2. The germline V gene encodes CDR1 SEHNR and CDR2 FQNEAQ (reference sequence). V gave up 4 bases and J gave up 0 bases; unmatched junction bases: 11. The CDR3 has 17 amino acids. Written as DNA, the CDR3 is TGTGCCAGCAGCTCCACTTCCGGGACTAGAAGCTCCTACGAGCAGTACTTC. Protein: CASSSTSGTRSSYEQYF.

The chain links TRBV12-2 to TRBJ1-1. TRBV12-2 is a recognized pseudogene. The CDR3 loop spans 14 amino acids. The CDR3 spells CASRLAGRATEAFF. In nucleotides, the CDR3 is TGTGCAAGTCGCTTAGCAGGGAGGGCCACTGAAGCTTTCTTT.

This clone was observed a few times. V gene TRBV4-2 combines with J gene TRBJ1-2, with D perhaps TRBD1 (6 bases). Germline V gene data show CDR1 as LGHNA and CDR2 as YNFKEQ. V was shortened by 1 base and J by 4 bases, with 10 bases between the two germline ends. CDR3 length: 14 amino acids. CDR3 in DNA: TGTGCCAGCAGCCAAGCCCAACAGGGCTATGGCTACACCTTC. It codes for CASSQAQQGYGYTF.

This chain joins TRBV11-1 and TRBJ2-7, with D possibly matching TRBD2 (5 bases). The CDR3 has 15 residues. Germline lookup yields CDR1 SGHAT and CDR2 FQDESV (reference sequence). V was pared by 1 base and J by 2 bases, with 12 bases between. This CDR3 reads CASSLGGSGPYEQYF. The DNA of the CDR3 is TGTGCCAGCAGCTTAGGTGGCAGCGGTCCCTACGAGCAGTACTTC.

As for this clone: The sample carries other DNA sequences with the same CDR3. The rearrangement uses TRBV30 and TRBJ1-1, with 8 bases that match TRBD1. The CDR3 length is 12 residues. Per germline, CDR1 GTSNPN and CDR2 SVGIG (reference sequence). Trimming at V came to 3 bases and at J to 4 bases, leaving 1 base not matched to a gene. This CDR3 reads CAWSRGRTEAFF. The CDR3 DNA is TGTGCCTGGAGCAGGGGGCGCACTGAAGCTTTCTTT.

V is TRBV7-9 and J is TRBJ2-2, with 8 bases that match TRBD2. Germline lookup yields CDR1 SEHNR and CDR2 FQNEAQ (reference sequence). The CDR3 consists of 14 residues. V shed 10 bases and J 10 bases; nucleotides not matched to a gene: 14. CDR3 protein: CANQSGGLHTELFF. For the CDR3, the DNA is TGTGCCAACCAAAGCGGGGGCCTTCATACGGAGCTGTTTTTT.

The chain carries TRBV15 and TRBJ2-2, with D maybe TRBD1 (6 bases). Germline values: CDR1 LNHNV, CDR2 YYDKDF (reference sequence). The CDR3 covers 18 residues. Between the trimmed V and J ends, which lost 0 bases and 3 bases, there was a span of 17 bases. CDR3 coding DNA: TGTGCCACCAGCAGAGACCATTTGACAGGCCCCCACACCGGGGAGCTGTTTTTT. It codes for CATSRDHLTGPHTGELFF.

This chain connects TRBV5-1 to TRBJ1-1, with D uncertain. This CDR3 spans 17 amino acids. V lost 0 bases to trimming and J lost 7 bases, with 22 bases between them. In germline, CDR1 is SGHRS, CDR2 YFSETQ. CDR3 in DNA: TGCGCCAGCAGCTTGGCCCAAAGTCGAACTCAAACGTTTGAAGCTTTCTTT. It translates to CASSLAQSRTQTFEAFF.

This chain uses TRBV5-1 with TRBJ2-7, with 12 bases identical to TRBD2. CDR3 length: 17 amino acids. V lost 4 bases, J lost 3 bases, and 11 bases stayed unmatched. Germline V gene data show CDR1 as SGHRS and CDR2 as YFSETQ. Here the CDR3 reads CASSLRLAGVKNYEQYF. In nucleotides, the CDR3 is TGCGCCAGCAGCCTTCGACTAGCGGGGGTTAAAAACTACGAGCAGTACTTC.

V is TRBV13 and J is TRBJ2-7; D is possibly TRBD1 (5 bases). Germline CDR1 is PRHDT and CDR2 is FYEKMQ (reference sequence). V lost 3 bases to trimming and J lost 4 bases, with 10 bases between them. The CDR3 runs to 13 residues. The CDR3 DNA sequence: TGTGCCAGCAGCTTGGGGCTAAGTTACGAGCAGTACTTC. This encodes CASSLGLSYEQYF.

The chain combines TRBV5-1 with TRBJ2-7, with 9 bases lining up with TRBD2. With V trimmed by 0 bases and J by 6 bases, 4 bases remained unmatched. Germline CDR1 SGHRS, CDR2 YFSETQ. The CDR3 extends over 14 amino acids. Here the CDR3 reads CASSLVSGSSEQYF. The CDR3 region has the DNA TGCGCCAGCAGCTTGGTTAGCGGGAGCAGCGAGCAGTACTTC.

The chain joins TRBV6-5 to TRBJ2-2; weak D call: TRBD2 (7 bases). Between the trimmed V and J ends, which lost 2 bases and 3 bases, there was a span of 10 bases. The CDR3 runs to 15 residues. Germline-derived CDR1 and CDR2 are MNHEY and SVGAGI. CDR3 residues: CASSYEGGHTGELFF. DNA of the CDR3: TGTGCCAGCAGTTACGAGGGGGGGCACACCGGGGAGCTGTTTTTT.

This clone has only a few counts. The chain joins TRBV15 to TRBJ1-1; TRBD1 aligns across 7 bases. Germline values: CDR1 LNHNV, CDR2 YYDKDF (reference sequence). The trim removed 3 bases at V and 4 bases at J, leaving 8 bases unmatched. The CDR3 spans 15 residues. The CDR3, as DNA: TGTGCCACCAGCAGCAAAAGGGGGCTCGGCACTGAAGCTTTCTTT. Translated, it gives CATSSKRGLGTEAFF.

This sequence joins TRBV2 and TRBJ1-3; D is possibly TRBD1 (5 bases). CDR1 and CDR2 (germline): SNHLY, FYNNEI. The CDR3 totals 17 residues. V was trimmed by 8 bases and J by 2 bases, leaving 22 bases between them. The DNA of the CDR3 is TGTGCCAGCTCCCTTATCAATTCATTAGGGGCTGGAAACACCATATATTTT. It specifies CASSLINSLGAGNTIYF.

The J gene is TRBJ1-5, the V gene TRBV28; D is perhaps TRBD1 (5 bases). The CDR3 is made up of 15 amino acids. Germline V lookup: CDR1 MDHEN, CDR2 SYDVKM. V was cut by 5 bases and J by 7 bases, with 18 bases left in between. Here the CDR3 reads CASSLLFGGSQPQHF. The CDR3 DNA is TGTGCCAGCAGTCTTTTATTCGGGGGTTCCCAGCCCCAGCATTTT.

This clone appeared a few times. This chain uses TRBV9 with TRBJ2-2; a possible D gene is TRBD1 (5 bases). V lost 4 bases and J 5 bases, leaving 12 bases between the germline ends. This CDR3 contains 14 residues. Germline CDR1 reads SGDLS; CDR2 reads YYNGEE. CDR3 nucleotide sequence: TGTGCCAGCAGCCCAGGACATATTACCGGGGAGCTGTTTTTT. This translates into CASSPGHITGELFF.

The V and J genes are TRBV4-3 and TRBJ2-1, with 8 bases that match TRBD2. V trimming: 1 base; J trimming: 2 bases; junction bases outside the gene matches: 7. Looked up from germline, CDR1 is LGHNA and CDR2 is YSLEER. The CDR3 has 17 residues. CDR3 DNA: TGCGCCAGCAGCCAAGGACTAGCGACTCACCCCTACAATGAGCAGTTCTTC. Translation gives CASSQGLATHPYNEQFF.

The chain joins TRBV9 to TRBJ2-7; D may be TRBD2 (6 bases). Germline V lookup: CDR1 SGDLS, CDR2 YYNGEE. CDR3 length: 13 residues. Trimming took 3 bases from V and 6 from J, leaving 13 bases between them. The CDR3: CASSARRGGEQYF. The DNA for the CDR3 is TGTGCCAGCAGCGCAAGGAGGGGCGGCGAGCAGTACTTC.

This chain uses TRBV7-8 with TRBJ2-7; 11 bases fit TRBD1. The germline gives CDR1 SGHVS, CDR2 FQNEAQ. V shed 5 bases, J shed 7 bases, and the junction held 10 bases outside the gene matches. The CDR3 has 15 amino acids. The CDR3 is CASSLNRDRGNEQYF. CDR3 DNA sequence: TGTGCCAGCAGCCTAAACCGGGACAGGGGGAATGAGCAGTACTTC.

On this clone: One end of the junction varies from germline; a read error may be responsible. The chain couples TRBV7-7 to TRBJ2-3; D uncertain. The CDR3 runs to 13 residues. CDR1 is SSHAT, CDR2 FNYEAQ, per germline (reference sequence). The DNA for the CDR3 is TGTGCTAGCAGCTCCGGAGTACGAGATACGCAGTATTTT. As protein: CASSSGVRDTQYF.

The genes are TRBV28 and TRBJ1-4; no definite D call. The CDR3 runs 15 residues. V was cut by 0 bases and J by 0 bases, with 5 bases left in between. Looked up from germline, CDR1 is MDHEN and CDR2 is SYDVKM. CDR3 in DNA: TGTGCCAGCAGTTTATGGCGGGCAACTAATGAAAAACTGTTTTTT. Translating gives CASSLWRATNEKLFF.

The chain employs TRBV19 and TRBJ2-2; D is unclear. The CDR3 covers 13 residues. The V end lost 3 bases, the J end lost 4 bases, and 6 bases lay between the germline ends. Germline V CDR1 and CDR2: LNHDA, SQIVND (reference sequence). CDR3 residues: CASSISPTGELFF. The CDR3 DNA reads TGTGCCAGTAGTATCTCCCCCACCGGGGAGCTGTTTTTT. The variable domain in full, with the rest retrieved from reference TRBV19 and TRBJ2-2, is DGGITQSPKYLFRKEGQNVTLSCEQNLNHDAMYWYRQDPGQGLRLIYYSQIVNDFQKGDIAEGYSVSREKKESFPLTVTSAQKNPTAFYLCASSISPTGELFFGEGSRLTVL.

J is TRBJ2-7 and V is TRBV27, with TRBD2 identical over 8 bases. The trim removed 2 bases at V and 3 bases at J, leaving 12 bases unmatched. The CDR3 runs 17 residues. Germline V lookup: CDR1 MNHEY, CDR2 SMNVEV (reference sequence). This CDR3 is CASSLSAASGSLYEQYF. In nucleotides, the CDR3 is TGTGCCAGCAGTTTAAGCGCGGCTAGCGGGTCACTCTACGAGCAGTACTTC.

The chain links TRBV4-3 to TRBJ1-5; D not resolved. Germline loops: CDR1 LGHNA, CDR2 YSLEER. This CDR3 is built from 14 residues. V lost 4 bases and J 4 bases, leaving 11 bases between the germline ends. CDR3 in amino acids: CASSRRTGNQPQHF. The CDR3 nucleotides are TGCGCCAGCAGCCGGCGGACGGGGAATCAGCCCCAGCATTTT.

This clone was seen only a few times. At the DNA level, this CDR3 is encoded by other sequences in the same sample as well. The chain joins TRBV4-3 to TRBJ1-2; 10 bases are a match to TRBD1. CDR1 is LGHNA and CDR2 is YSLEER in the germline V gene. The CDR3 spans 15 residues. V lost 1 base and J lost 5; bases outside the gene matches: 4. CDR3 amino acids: CASSQGQGAYYGYTF. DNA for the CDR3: TGCGCCAGCAGCCAAGGACAGGGGGCATATTATGGCTACACCTTC.

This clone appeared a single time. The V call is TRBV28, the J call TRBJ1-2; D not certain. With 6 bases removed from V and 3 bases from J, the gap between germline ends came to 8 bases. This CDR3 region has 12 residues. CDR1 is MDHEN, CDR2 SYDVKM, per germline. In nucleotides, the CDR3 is TGTGCCAGCAGGCTATCGGACTATGGCTACACCTTC. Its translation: CASRLSDYGYTF.

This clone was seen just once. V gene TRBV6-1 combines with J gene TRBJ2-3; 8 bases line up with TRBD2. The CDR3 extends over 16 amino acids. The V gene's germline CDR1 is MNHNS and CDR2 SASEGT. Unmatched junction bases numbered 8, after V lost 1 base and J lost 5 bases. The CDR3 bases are TGTGCCAGCAGTGAAGGGCCAGCGGGAGCTGTAGATACGCAGTATTTT. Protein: CASSEGPAGAVDTQYF.

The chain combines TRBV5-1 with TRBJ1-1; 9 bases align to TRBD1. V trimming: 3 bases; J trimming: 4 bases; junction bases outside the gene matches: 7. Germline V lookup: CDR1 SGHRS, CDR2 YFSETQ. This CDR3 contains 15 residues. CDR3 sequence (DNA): TGCGCCAGCAGCTGGACAGGGGCTCGGGCCACTGAAGCTTTCTTT. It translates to CASSWTGARATEAFF. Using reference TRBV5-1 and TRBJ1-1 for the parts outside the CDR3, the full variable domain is KAGVTQTPRYLIKTRGQQVTLSCSPISGHRSVSWYQQTPGQGLQFLFEYFSETQRNKGNFPGRFSGRQFSNSRSEMNVSTLELGDSALYLCASSWTGARATEAFFGQGTRLTVV.

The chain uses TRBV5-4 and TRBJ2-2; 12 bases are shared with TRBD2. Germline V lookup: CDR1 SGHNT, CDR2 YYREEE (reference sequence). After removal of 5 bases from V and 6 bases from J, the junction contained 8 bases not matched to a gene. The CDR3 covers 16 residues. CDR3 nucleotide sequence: TGTGCCAGCAGACGGACTAGCGGGAAAGGGCCCGGGGAGCTGTTTTTT. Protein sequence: CASRRTSGKGPGELFF. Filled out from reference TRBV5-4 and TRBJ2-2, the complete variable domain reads ETGVTQSPTHLIKTRGQQVTLRCSSQSGHNTVSWYQQALGQGPQFIFQYYREEENGRGNFPPRFSGLQFPNYSSELNVNALELDDSALYLCASRRTSGKGPGELFFGEGSRLTVL.

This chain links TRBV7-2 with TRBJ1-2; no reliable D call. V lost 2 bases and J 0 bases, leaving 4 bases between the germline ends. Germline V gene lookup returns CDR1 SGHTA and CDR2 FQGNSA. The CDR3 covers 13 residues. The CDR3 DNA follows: TGTGCCAGCAGCTTAAATACTAACTATGGCTACACCTTC. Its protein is CASSLNTNYGYTF.

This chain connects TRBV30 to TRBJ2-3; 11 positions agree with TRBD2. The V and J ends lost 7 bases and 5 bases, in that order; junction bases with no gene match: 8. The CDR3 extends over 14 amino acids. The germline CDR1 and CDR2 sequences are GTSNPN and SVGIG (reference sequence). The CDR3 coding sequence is TGTGCCTCTACACTAGCGGGAGCTGTAGATACGCAGTATTTT. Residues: CASTLAGAVDTQYF.